This T cell receptor beta chain was documented in a study of blood T cells in healthy people across ages. In its sample, this clonotype was seen many times. Together with a sample-barcoded 5' primer, a J-beta primer mix was included in a second PCR lasting roughly 6 to 12 cycles. TCRdb reprocessed the 5' RACE reads with MiXCR, giving one entry per CDR3 protein. The table shows 1.5 million to 1.9 million distinct CDR3 sequences, with approximately 39% occurring only once. This CDR3 region has 13 residues. Germline loops: CDR1 LNHNV, CDR2 YYDKDF (reference sequence). Between the trimmed V and J ends, which lost 3 bases and 1 base, there was a span of 5 bases.

Source material: blood. J is TRBJ2-3 and V is TRBV15; D gene unclear. The origin of this receptor is a woman under 30 in good health. This CDR3 reads CATSSQGTDTQYF. DNA of the CDR3: TGTGCCACCAGCAGCCAGGGCACAGATACGCAGTATTTT.